The 20 T cell receptor beta chains given below trace back to one sample, sequenced in a study of blood T cells in healthy people across ages. Primed by a sample-barcoded 5' primer and a J-beta primer mix, a second PCR proceeded for about 6 to 11 cycles. TCRdb used MiXCR to reprocess the 5' RACE reads, holding one entry per CDR3 protein. The table has almost 550,000 distinct CDR3 sequences, 24% seen once; the top ten hold 8.7%. The sample also formed part of further work on T cells of mothers and their children.

The sample taken for sequencing was blood. These receptors were collected from a boy younger than 18 in good health.

This chain links TRBV2 with TRBJ1-2; no firm D call. Germline V gene lookup returns CDR1 SNHLY and CDR2 FYNNEI. This CDR3 comprises 13 residues. V lost 6 bases, J lost 10 bases, and 18 bases lay in between. For the CDR3, the DNA is TGTGCCAGCAGCCTTGCAGCCCTCTCATACTACACCTTC. Its translation is CASSLAALSYYTF.

V usage is TRBV7-2 and J usage is TRBJ1-1; D unclear. Between the trimmed V and J ends, which lost 3 bases and 2 bases, there was a span of 13 bases. Looked up from germline, CDR1 is SGHTA and CDR2 is FQGNSA. CDR3 length equals 15 residues. As DNA, the CDR3 is TGTGCCAGCAGCTTCGACATTCGGGGTAACACTGAAGCTTTCTTT. It specifies CASSFDIRGNTEAFF. The variable domain in full, completed from reference TRBV7-2 and TRBJ1-1, reads GAGVSQSPSNKVTEKGKDVELRCDPISGHTALYWYRQSLGQGLEFLIYFQGNSAPDKSGLPSDRFSAERTGGSVSTLTIQRTQQEDSAVYLCASSFDIRGNTEAFFGQGTRLTVV.

This clonotype showed up just a few times. The junction shows a germline mismatch at one end, possibly a read error. The chain uses TRBV20-1 and TRBJ1-5, with TRBD1 identical over 7 bases. Germline values: CDR1 DFQATT, CDR2 SNEGSKA (reference sequence). This CDR3 is built from 13 residues. CDR3 nucleotides: TGCAGTGCTAGGGGGGACAGTGATCAACCCCAGCATTTT. Translated, it gives CSARGDSDQPQHF.

The chain uses TRBV28 and TRBJ2-1; 9 bases fit TRBD2. Looked up from germline, CDR1 is MDHEN and CDR2 is SYDVKM. The V gene end was trimmed by 5 bases and the J gene end by 9 bases; junction bases not matched to a gene: 11. CDR3 size: 15 residues. The CDR3 is CASSPSGEGDSEQFF. The CDR3 DNA reads TGTGCCAGCAGTCCTAGCGGGGAGGGGGACAGTGAGCAGTTCTTC.

This clonotype has at least ten counts. J is TRBJ1-4 and V is TRBV7-2; no definite D call. This CDR3 is 12 amino acids long. Germline assignment: CDR1 SGHTA and CDR2 FQGNSA. Trimming pared 3 bases from V and 3 bases from J, leaving 2 bases between. CDR3 DNA: TGTGCCAGCAGCTTGGCTAATGAAAAACTGTTTTTT. This encodes CASSLANEKLFF.

The chain uses TRBV20-1 and TRBJ1-1, with D unclear. V lost 3 bases and J 3 bases, leaving 11 bases between the germline ends. Germline-derived CDR1 and CDR2 are DFQATT and SNEGSKA (reference sequence). The CDR3 covers 13 residues. CDR3 sequence reads: CSARSGWDTEAFF. CDR3 nucleotides: TGCAGTGCTAGGAGCGGATGGGACACTGAAGCTTTCTTT.

The chain links TRBV4-3 to TRBJ2-2, with D possibly TRBD1 on 6 matching bases. The CDR3 totals 15 residues. The V end was cut by 1 base, the J end by 7 bases, with 13 bases between. Per the germline V gene, CDR1 is LGHNA and CDR2 is YSLEER. The CDR3 here is CASSQVQGRSGELFF. The DNA of the CDR3 is TGCGCCAGCAGCCAAGTACAGGGTCGGAGCGGGGAGCTGTTTTTT.

The chain employs TRBV7-8 and TRBJ1-4; TRBD1 aligns across 7 bases. The CDR3 covers 16 residues. J was trimmed by 6 bases and V by 4 bases; bases with no gene match: 11. Germline V gives CDR1 SGHVS, CDR2 FQNEAQ. The CDR3 protein is CASSSRTQGVDEKLFF. In DNA form, the CDR3 reads TGTGCCAGCAGCTCACGTACCCAGGGGGTAGATGAAAAACTGTTTTTT.

The chain joins TRBV20-1 to TRBJ2-3, with D maybe TRBD1 (5 bases). This CDR3 spans 14 amino acids. Germline lookup yields CDR1 DFQATT and CDR2 SNEGSKA (reference sequence). Trimming removed 3 bases at V and 0 bases at J, with 10 bases between. The CDR3 sequence: CSASPAGSTDTQYF. The CDR3 DNA reads TGCAGTGCTAGCCCGGCAGGGAGCACAGATACGCAGTATTTT.

This clonotype occurred a few times. The V call is TRBV7-6, the J call TRBJ2-5; D call uncertain. This CDR3 spans 14 amino acids. CDR1 is SGHVS, CDR2 FNYEAQ, per germline. With 1 base removed from V and 2 bases from J, the gap between germline ends came to 8 bases. This chain's CDR3 is CASSLVRNQETQYF. The CDR3 DNA reads as TGTGCCAGCAGCTTAGTCCGGAATCAAGAGACCCAGTACTTC.

The chain employs TRBV7-8 and TRBJ2-5; D may be TRBD2 (5 bases). The J call may not be correct, given that the DNA end is closer to TRBJ2-7. The CDR3 extends over 16 amino acids. Per the germline V gene, CDR1 is SGHVS and CDR2 is FQNEAQ. The CDR3 protein is CASSLGRSRASYEQYF. The CDR3, as DNA: TGTGCCAGCAGCTTAGGGCGGTCGAGGGCATCCTACGAGCAGTACTTC.

This clonotype was recorded a few times. The chain combines TRBV5-1 with TRBJ1-1, with D possibly matching TRBD1 (5 bases). This CDR3 comprises 15 residues. V was trimmed by 3 bases and J by 2 bases, leaving 14 bases between them. Germline-derived CDR1 and CDR2 are SGHRS and YFSETQ. The CDR3 DNA reads TGCGCCAGCAGCTCGACGGACACTGGTAACACTGAAGCTTTCTTT. Its protein is CASSSTDTGNTEAFF.

CDR3 sequence: CASRMLRQASTDTQYF. The DNA of the CDR3 is TGCGCCAGCAGGATGCTTCGACAGGCTAGCACAGATACGCAGTATTTT. The chain links TRBV5-1 to TRBJ2-3; TRBD1 is a possible D gene (6 bases). V was trimmed by 5 bases and J by 0 bases, leaving 16 bases between them. The CDR3 extends over 16 amino acids. Germline V gene data show CDR1 as SGHRS and CDR2 as YFSETQ. The entire variable domain, with the rest obtained from reference TRBV5-1 and TRBJ2-3, is as follows: KAGVTQTPRYLIKTRGQQVTLSCSPISGHRSVSWYQQTPGQGLQFLFEYFSETQRNKGNFPGRFSGRQFSNSRSEMNVSTLELGDSALYLCASRMLRQASTDTQYFGPGTRLTVL.

This rearrangement joins TRBV9 to TRBJ2-2, with 14 bases fitting TRBD2. This CDR3 contains 18 residues. V lost 0 bases and J lost 4; bases outside the gene matches: 5. CDR1 and CDR2 from the germline V gene are SGDLS and YYNGEE. CDR3 loop: CASSVGLAGGPGTGELFF. For the CDR3, the DNA is TGTGCCAGCAGCGTAGGACTAGCGGGGGGGCCTGGCACCGGGGAGCTGTTTTTT.

This clonotype was observed a few times. The chain has TRBV5-6 and TRBJ2-7, with D perhaps TRBD1 or TRBD2 (6 bases each). The CDR3 is 14 amino acids. V lost 3 bases and J lost 3, with 13 bases in between. Per the germline V gene, CDR1 is SGHDT and CDR2 is YYEEEE. In nucleotides, the CDR3 is TGTGCCAGCAGCTCGGGGGCGGGAAGCTACGAGCAGTACTTC. This codes for CASSSGAGSYEQYF.

For this clonotype: An end of the junction does not agree with germline; a read error may underlie this. The CDR3: CSARGSEGAIF. The DNA for the CDR3 is TGCAGTGCTAGAGGTTCGGAGGGGGCAATCTTC. The V and J genes are TRBV20-1 and TRBJ2-5; perhaps TRBD1 as D (7 bases). The germline V gene encodes CDR1 DFQATT and CDR2 SNEGSKA (reference sequence). The CDR3 extends over 11 amino acids.

This rearrangement joins TRBV5-5 to TRBJ2-2; no clear D gene. Germline values: CDR1 SGHKS, CDR2 YYEKEE (reference sequence). V was pared by 4 bases and J by 0 bases, with 16 bases between. The CDR3 is made up of 17 amino acids. CDR3 nucleotide sequence: TGTGCCAGCAGCCCGGGCGGCCCGACGACGAACACCGGGGAGCTGTTTTTT. Its protein is CASSPGGPTTNTGELFF.

This clonotype appeared once. For the CDR3, the DNA is TGTGCCAGCAGACTGGGGGACAGCAACTATGGCTACACCTTC. Translated: CASRLGDSNYGYTF. This rearrangement joins TRBV12-3 or TRBV12-4 to TRBJ1-2; TRBD1 aligns across 7 bases. The CDR3 spans 14 residues. V lost 6 bases, J lost 2 bases, and 6 bases stayed unmatched.

This clonotype was counted a few times. The chain is built from TRBV20-1 and TRBJ2-5, with D perhaps matching TRBD1 or TRBD2 (5 bases each). The J call is doubtful: the DNA matches TRBJ2-7 better. Germline V gene sequence: CDR1 DFQATT, CDR2 SNEGSKA (reference sequence). The CDR3 consists of 16 residues. The CDR3 nucleotides are TGCAGTGCTAGACTCGTCCAGGGAGTAGGTGGGTACGAGCAGTACTTC. This sequence encodes CSARLVQGVGGYEQYF.

Note on this clonotype: Because the CDR3 is missing its conserved closing phenylalanine or tryptophan, this is likely a read error. It is unclear where the CDR3 begins or ends on the DNA, so no DNA is shown, and the CDR3 is as TCRdb lists it. V usage is TRBV6-7 and J usage is TRBJ1-4; the table assigns TRBD1, which was not confirmed against the DNA. TRBV6-7 is an ORF, with its function uncertain. The CDR3 has 11 amino acids, counting both end residues. CDR3 sequence: CASSWPPPQDV.